This TCR beta chain was sequenced during a study of blood T cell repertoires in COVID-19. Study-level background: The United States, Italy and Spain provided the acute and convalescent COVID-19 samples.

Per the study methods: Amplified reference gene primers provided the basis for estimating nucleated cell counts. TCRdb's table, derived via immunoSEQ multiplex PCR, lists solely in-frame clones and lacks some. D and trimming were read from the DNA, whereas the V and J calls and clone size are those reported in that table. The data show under 450,000 clones, with about 90% seen just once and approximately 3.1% held by the top ten. This clone was observed once. This CDR3 is built from 13 residues. J lost 3 bases, V lost 7 bases, and 5 bases had no gene match. CDR1 and CDR2 from the germline V gene are MGHDK and SYGVNS.

The receptor was isolated from a young woman who had recovered from COVID-19. The chain uses TRBV25-1 and TRBJ2-7; TRBD2 matches at 8 bases. Sequencing was carried out using PBMCs or T cells enriched from blood (not recorded which). CDR3 region: CASTTAGGYEQYF. Written as DNA, the CDR3 is TGTGCCAGCACCACCGCGGGGGGCTACGAGCAGTACTTC.